These T cell receptor beta chains were read from a single sample in a study of OX40 agonist ivuxolimab in advanced cancers. Profiled with immunoSEQ multiplex PCR; TCRdb holds only in-frame clones, not every one. Of 65,000 to 90,000 clones listed, about 85% are singletons. This sample comprised CD4+ or CD8+ T cells sorted from blood, obtained in a trial of the OX40 agonist ivuxolimab. These receptors were obtained from an adult with an advanced solid tumor such as melanoma, head and neck, liver or kidney cancer. Each CDR3 is given with its conserved first and last residue. A D gene is named only where the DNA matches it firmly. Expanded clones get a size class; other rows say once, few or many, or leave the size out.

V	D	size	J	DNA	CDR3
TRBV28	-	-	TRBJ1-6	TGTGCCAGCAGTTTATTTGCAGGGACTTCACCCCTCCACTTT	CASSLFAGTSPLHF
TRBV27	-	-	TRBJ2-5	TGTGCCAGCAGTTCGACAGGGAGGTCCGGGACCCAGTACTTC	CASSSTGRSGTQYF
TRBV18	TRBD1	-	TRBJ1-3	TGTGCCAGCTCACCAGGGACAGATGGAAACACCATATATTTT	CASSPGTDGNTIYF
TRBV30	-	-	TRBJ2-7	TGTGCCTGGAGTGTACCGGGGGGCACCTACGAGCAGTACTTC	CAWSVPGGTYEQYF
TRBV7-8	-	-	TRBJ1-5	TGTGCCAGCAGTTTGTTAGGGGGTCAGCCCCAGCATTTT	CASSLLGGQPQHF
TRBV11-2	TRBD1	-	TRBJ2-5	TGTGCCAGCAGCTTACCCGGACAGGGCCGGGGGGAGACCCAGTACTTC	CASSLPGQGRGETQYF
TRBV19	-	-	TRBJ2-1	TGTGCCAGTAGTATAATCAGAAGCTCCTACAATGAGCAGTTCTTC	CASSIIRSSYNEQFF
TRBV11-2	-	-	TRBJ2-1	TGTGCCAGCACCACCACGGGGTTATACTATGAGCAGTTCTTC	CASTTTGLYYEQFF
TRBV27	-	-	TRBJ1-6	TGTGCCAGCAGTCGACGGTCGGATTCACCCCTCCACTTT	CASSRRSDSPLHF
TRBV19	-	-	TRBJ1-5	TGTGCCAGTAGTATCAGGGCGACAGGCAATCAGCCCCAGCATTTT	CASSIRATGNQPQHF
TRBV6-5	-	-	TRBJ1-1	TGTGCCAGCAGGGACAATGAAAGGGGTACTGAAGCTTTCTTT	CASRDNERGTEAFF
TRBV5-1	TRBD1	-	TRBJ2-7	TGCGCCAGCAGCTTGGACAGGGGGCTCTACGAGCAGTACTTC	CASSLDRGLYEQYF
TRBV7-2	-	-	TRBJ2-2	TGTGCCAGCAGCTTACGTAGGAACACCGGGGAGCTGTTTTTT	CASSLRRNTGELFF
TRBV7-9	TRBD1	once	TRBJ2-7	TGTGCCAGCAGGGCCGGGACAGGGGGCTCTGGGGGCGAGCAGTACTTC	CASRAGTGGSGGEQYF
TRBV5-1	-	-	TRBJ1-2	TGCGCCAGCAGCTTGGGAGGACTTAACTATGGCTACACCTTC	CASSLGGLNYGYTF
TRBV7-4	TRBD1	once	TRBJ1-5	TGTGCCAGCAGCCAGGACAGGGGAGGTCAGCCCCAGCATTTT	CASSQDRGGQPQHF
TRBV2	-	-	TRBJ2-7	TGTGCCAGCAGTGGGCCCGACAGGCCCTACGAGCAGTACTTC	CASSGPDRPYEQYF
TRBV5-1	-	-	TRBJ2-1	TGCGCCAGCGGGATGTACAATGAGCAGTTCTTC	CASGMYNEQFF
TRBV2	-	-	TRBJ2-5	TGTGCCAGTGAAGCTTTCGGGGGCTTTGAGACCCAGTACTTC	CASEAFGGFETQYF
TRBV4-1	TRBD2	-	TRBJ2-7	TGCGCCAGCAGCCTCCGCGGGGGGGGATTCGAGCAGTACTTC	CASSLRGGGFEQYF
TRBV4-2	-	-	TRBJ1-2	TGTGCCAGCAGCCAAGATGAGGTCAGTGCGATCGGCTACACCTTC	CASSQDEVSAIGYTF
TRBV7-8	-	few	TRBJ2-7	TGTGCCAGCCAGGGGAGGACTGGCTACGAGCAGTACTTC	CASQGRTGYEQYF
TRBV6-1	-	few	TRBJ1-5	TGTGCCAGCAGTGGGGCAGGGCCCATGCAGCCCCAGCATTTT	CASSGAGPMQPQHF
TRBV5-1	TRBD1	-	TRBJ2-1	TGCGCCAGCAGCGAAGGGACAGGGGGACCCTACAATGAGCAGTTCTTC	CASSEGTGGPYNEQFF
TRBV7-2	TRBD1	-	TRBJ2-1	TGTGCCAGCAGCGCCGGACAGGGATACTACAATGAGCAGTTCTTC	CASSAGQGYYNEQFF
TRBV5-6	-	-	TRBJ1-1	TGTGCCAGCAGCTTGTTAGGGTATGAAACTGAAGCTTTCTTT	CASSLLGYETEAFF
TRBV6-1	-	-	TRBJ2-7	TGTGCCAGCAGCCATTCAGGGTTCGTCTACGAGCAGTACTTC	CASSHSGFVYEQYF
TRBV2	-	few	TRBJ1-5	TGTGCCAGCAGTGAAGAAAGGTATAGCAATCAGCCCCAGCATTTT	CASSEERYSNQPQHF
TRBV2	TRBD2	-	TRBJ2-7	TGTGCCAGCGCGGGACAGCTAGCGGGGGGGCAGGAGCAGTACTTC	CASAGQLAGGQEQYF
TRBV11-2	TRBD2	-	TRBJ2-4	TGTGCCAGCAACTTTGGACTAGCGGGGGGGATTCAGTACTTC	CASNFGLAGGIQYF
TRBV4-2	-	-	TRBJ2-3	TGTGCCAGCAGCCGGGGAGGTCTCTACGGCACAGATACGCAGTATTTT	CASSRGGLYGTDTQYF
TRBV28	TRBD1	-	TRBJ1-5	TGTGCCAGCAGCTCAAGTTCCGGGACAGATAGCAATCAGCCCCAGCATTTT	CASSSSSGTDSNQPQHF
TRBV28	-	-	TRBJ2-7	TGTGCCAGCAAGAAGAACTCCTACGAGCAGTACTTC	CASKKNSYEQYF
TRBV29-1	TRBD1	-	TRBJ1-1	TGCAGCGGGGACAGGGCGAACACTGAAGCTTTCTTT	CSGDRANTEAFF
TRBV7-6	-	-	TRBJ2-1	TGTGCCAGCAGCTTAGGGTCTGGACGTTACAATGAGCAGTTCTTC	CASSLGSGRYNEQFF
TRBV6-1	-	-	TRBJ1-1	TGTGCCAGCAAAGGACAGAACACTGAAGCTTTCTTT	CASKGQNTEAFF
TRBV7-9	-	-	TRBJ2-5	TGTGCCAGCAGACCTACAGGGCAAGGCCAAGAGACCCAGTACTTC	CASRPTGQGQETQYF
TRBV6-1	-	-	TRBJ1-2	TGTGCCAGCAGTGAACGGGACTTCGACTATGGCTACACCTTC	CASSERDFDYGYTF
TRBV5-4	TRBD2	-	TRBJ2-1	TGTGCCAGCAGCTTAGACGGGGGGACGACAAATTACAATGAGCAGTTCTTC	CASSLDGGTTNYNEQFF
TRBV9	-	-	TRBJ2-3	TGTGCCAGCAGCTCTAGTGGGGGACGGGGACCAGATACGCAGTATTTT	CASSSSGGRGPDTQYF
TRBV5-8	-	-	TRBJ1-1	TGTGCCAGCAGCTTGTTAGGGAGGCAAGCTTTCTTT	CASSLLGRQAFF
TRBV5-6	TRBD2	few	TRBJ2-7	TGTGCCAGCAGCCCGGGGGGTGGGCAGTACTCAAGGGAGCAGTACTTC	CASSPGGGQYSREQYF
TRBV28	-	-	TRBJ2-3	TGTGCCAGCAGGACCACTAGCACAGATACGCAGTATTTT	CASRTTSTDTQYF
TRBV29-1	TRBD1	-	TRBJ2-6	TGCAGCCCTAAGAGGGGGCGCGTATCTGGGGCCAACGTCCTGACTTTC	CSPKRGRVSGANVLTF
TRBV30	TRBD1	few	TRBJ2-3	TGTGCCTGGAGTCGAACTAAGACAGGGGTTGCAGATACGCAGTATTTT	CAWSRTKTGVADTQYF
TRBV18	-	-	TRBJ1-3	TGTGCCAGCTCACGACGGGGTACTGGAAACACCATATATTTT	CASSRRGTGNTIYF
TRBV5-1	-	-	TRBJ1-4	TGCGCCAGCAGCCCAAGCGGCAGCGCCAATGAAAAACTGTTTTTT	CASSPSGSANEKLFF
TRBV7-2	-	-	TRBJ1-4	TGTGCCAGCAGCCCGAGCGAGTTAGGGCGAACGGCGATGACAAAACTGTTTTTT	CASSPSELGRTAMTKLFF
TRBV5-4	TRBD1	few	TRBJ1-4	TGTGCCAGCAGCGTAGGAGGGGGCTCGGGCGCAACTAATGAAAAACTGTTTTTT	CASSVGGGSGATNEKLFF
TRBV6-1	-	-	TRBJ1-3	TGTGCCAGCAGTGACGGGGCCACTCTGCATTCTGGAAACACCATATATTTT	CASSDGATLHSGNTIYF